The present TCR beta chain was sequenced within a study of neurological immune-mediated disorders. cDNA synthesis was performed by 5'RACE with 10-nucleotide random UMIs. One entry per CDR3 protein results from TCRdb running MiXCR on the 5' RACE reads. The profile shows some 37,000 distinct CDR3 sequences, more than 4.5% of them singletons. Trimming stripped 6 bases from V and 4 bases from J, with 12 bases between. The CDR3 covers 13 residues. Libraries from sorted cells used about 970,000 T cells (CD4+ or CD8+). This clonotype was found many times. Sequenced: CD4+ T cells from blood. This receptor was taken from a man aged 18 to 30 in good health. This rearrangement joins TRBV12-3 or TRBV12-4 to TRBJ1-2, with D possibly being TRBD1 (6 bases). The DNA of the CDR3 is TGTGCCAGCAGCCAGACGGGGGCCTATGGCTACACCTTC. Translation gives CASSQTGAYGYTF.